Below, 7 T cell receptor beta chains from the same sample are listed, as sequenced in a study of shared clonotypes between healthy human individuals. Assay: immunoSEQ multiplex PCR; the TCRdb copy retains only in-frame clones and omits some. The sample shows under 650,000 clones, almost 97% of them seen only once. Material for sequencing was naive CD4+ T cells sorted from blood. Subset specified: CD45RA+ positively selected. The receptors come from a woman in her twenties or thirties in good health.

V usage is TRBV4-1 and J usage is TRBJ1-6, with D maybe TRBD1 (5 bases). CDR1 and CDR2 (germline): MGHRA, YSYEKL. V was trimmed by 3 bases and J by 5 bases, leaving 14 bases between them. CDR3 length: 16 residues. As DNA, the CDR3 is TGCGCCAGCAGCCAGTGGGACCTGGGAAATAATTCACCCCTCCACTTT. Encoded protein: CASSQWDLGNNSPLHF.

This clone was observed a few times. The gene calls are TRBV5-1 and TRBJ2-7; no definite D call. V was clipped by 0 bases and J by 6 bases, with 10 bases between them. Germline loops: CDR1 SGHRS, CDR2 YFSETQ. The CDR3 loop spans 13 amino acids. DNA for the CDR3: TGCGCCAGCAGCTTGGACGGGTATGGCGAGCAGTACTTC. It codes for CASSLDGYGEQYF.

This chain joins TRBV28 and TRBJ2-7; D is undetermined. There are 14 residues in the CDR3. The V gene lost 3 bases and the J gene lost 7 bases, with 16 bases spanning the gap. CDR1 MDHEN and CDR2 SYDVKM come from the germline V gene. This CDR3 is CASSFRRTNGEQYF. The CDR3 nucleotides read TGTGCCAGCAGTTTTCGGAGAACGAACGGGGAGCAGTACTTC.

V gene TRBV6-6 combines with J gene TRBJ2-7; weak D call: TRBD2 (5 bases). Germline CDR1 is MNHNY and CDR2 is SVGAGI (reference sequence). The V end lost 3 bases, the J end lost 2 bases, and 11 bases lay between the germline ends. The CDR3 runs to 14 residues. This CDR3 is CASSYQDGTYEQYF. CDR3 in DNA: TGTGCCAGCAGTTATCAGGACGGGACCTACGAGCAGTACTTC.

The rearrangement uses TRBV18 and TRBJ1-2, with a weak D call TRBD1 (6 bases). In germline, CDR1 is KGHSH, CDR2 LQKENI. Trimming took 3 bases from V and 0 from J, leaving 11 bases between them. The CDR3 totals 15 residues. For the CDR3, the DNA is TGTGCCAGCTCACCCCCTGACAGGCCTAACTATGGCTACACCTTC. This translates into CASSPPDRPNYGYTF.

The V and J genes are TRBV19 and TRBJ2-2, with D maybe TRBD1 (6 bases). Germline assignment: CDR1 LNHDA and CDR2 SQIVND (reference sequence). This CDR3 has 14 residues. Trimming removed 3 bases from V and 3 bases from J, with 8 bases in between. As DNA, the CDR3 is TGTGCCAGTAGTATGAACAGGGACACCGGGGAGCTGTTTTTT. It translates to CASSMNRDTGELFF.

This clone was recorded only once. This rearrangement joins TRBV27 to TRBJ2-7, with D possibly being TRBD1 or TRBD2 (5 bases each). V gave up 3 bases and J gave up 2 bases, with 14 bases separating them. The CDR3 loop spans 15 amino acids. CDR1 and CDR2 (germline): MNHEY, SMNVEV (reference sequence). The CDR3 region has the DNA TGTGCCAGCAGTTTCGGGACCATCCCTACCTACGAGCAGTACTTC. Translating gives CASSFGTIPTYEQYF.